This T cell receptor beta chain was recovered during a study of monozygotic twins with inflammatory bowel disease. TCRdb reworked the 5' RACE reads into one entry per CDR3 protein, no DNA. This sample's table reports about 210,000 distinct CDR3 sequences. General study results and limits: Inverse Simpson values showed less TCRbeta diversity in IBD patients than in their healthy co-twins. Added variability in patient repertoires may stem from differing immunosuppressive treatments.

Germline CDR1 reads MNHEY; CDR2 reads SMNVEV (reference sequence). The CDR3 is 14 amino acids. Every donor provided one blood sample measuring about 2.3 ml. As for this clonotype: Its antigen is currently unknown.

The sample comprised blood. The sequence was collected from a human donor with ulcerative colitis or Crohn's disease, or a healthy co-twin of an affected twin (not recorded which). The V gene is TRBV27, the J gene TRBJ2-2; the TRBD1 assignment by TCRdb is unverifiable without DNA. The CDR3 reads CASRTPQPTGELFF.